This T cell receptor beta chain was recorded in a study of OX40 agonist ivuxolimab in advanced cancers. At the level of the study: The patients' treatment was ivuxolimab, an agonistic anti-OX40 (CD134) antibody.

Generated by immunoSEQ multiplex PCR, the TCRdb table keeps only in-frame clones and is missing some. The sample lists some 41,000 clones; about 85% were seen once. The starting material was CD4+ or CD8+ T cells sorted from blood, obtained in a trial of the OX40 agonist ivuxolimab. The sequence was obtained from an adult with an advanced solid tumor such as melanoma, head and neck, liver or kidney cancer.

CDR3 sequence reads: CATSRVGGGGYGYTF. The CDR3 DNA sequence: TGTGCCACCAGCAGAGTGGGGGGAGGCGGCTATGGCTACACCTTC. This chain connects TRBV15 to TRBJ1-2, with D possibly TRBD1 on 5 matching bases. Germline V gene lookup returns CDR1 LNHNV and CDR2 YYDKDF (reference sequence). This CDR3 is 15 amino acids long. V gave up 1 base and J gave up 4 bases, with 13 bases separating them.